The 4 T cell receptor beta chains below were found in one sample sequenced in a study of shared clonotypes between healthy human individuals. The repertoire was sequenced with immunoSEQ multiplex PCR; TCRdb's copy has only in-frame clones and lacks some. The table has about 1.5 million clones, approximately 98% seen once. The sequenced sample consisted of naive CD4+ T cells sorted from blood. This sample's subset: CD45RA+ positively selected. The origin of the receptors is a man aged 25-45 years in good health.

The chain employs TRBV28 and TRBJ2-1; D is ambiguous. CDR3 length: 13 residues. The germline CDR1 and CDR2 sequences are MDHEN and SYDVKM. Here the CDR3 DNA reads TGTGCGCACCGTGAGAATTCCTACAATGAGCAGTTCTTC. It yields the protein CAHRENSYNEQFF. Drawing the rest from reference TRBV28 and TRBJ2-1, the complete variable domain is DVKVTQSSRYLVKRTGEKVFLECVQDMDHENMFWYRQDPGLGLRLIYFSYDVKMKEKGDIPEGYSVSREKKERFSLILESASTNQTSMYLCAHRENSYNEQFFGPGTRLTVL.

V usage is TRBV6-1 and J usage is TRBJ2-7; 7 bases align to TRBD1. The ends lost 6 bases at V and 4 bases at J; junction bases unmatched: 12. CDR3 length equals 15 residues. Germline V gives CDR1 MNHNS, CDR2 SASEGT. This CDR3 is CASRANDRVLYEQYF. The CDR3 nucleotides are TGTGCCAGCAGAGCAAATGACAGGGTCCTGTACGAGCAGTACTTC.

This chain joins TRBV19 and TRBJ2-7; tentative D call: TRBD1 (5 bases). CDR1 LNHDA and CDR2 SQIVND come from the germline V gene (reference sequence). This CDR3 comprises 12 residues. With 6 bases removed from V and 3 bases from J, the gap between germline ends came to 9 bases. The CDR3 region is CASSDRNYEQYF. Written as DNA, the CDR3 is TGTGCCAGTAGCGACAGAAACTACGAGCAGTACTTC.

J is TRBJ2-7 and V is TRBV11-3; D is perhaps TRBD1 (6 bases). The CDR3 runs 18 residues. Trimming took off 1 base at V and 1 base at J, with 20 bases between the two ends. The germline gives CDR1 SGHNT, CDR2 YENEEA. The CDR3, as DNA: TGTGCCAGCAGCTTAGGAGGCCGTCCAGGGGATTTTTCCTACGAGCAGTACTTC. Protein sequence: CASSLGGRPGDFSYEQYF.